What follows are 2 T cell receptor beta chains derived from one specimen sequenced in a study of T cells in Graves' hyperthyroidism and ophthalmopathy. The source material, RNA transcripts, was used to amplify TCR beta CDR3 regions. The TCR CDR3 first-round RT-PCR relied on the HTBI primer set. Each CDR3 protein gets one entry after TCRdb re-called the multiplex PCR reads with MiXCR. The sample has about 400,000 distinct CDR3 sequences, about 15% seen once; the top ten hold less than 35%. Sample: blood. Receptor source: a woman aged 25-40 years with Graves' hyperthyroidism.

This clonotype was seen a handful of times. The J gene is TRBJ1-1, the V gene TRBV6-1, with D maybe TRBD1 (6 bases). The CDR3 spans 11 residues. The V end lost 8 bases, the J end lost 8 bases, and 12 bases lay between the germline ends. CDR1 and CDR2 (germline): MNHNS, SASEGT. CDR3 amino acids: CASVRTEEAFF. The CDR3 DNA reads TGTGCCAGCGTCCGGACAGAAGAAGCTTTCTTT.

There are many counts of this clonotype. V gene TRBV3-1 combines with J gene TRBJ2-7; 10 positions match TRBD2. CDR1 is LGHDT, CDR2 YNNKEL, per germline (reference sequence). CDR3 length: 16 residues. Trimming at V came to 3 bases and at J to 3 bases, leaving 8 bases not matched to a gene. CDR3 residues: CASSHLRGLANYEQYF. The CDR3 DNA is TGTGCCAGCAGCCACCTCCGGGGACTAGCGAACTACGAGCAGTACTTC.